The rows below give T cell receptor beta chains drawn from one sample of a study of shared clonotypes between healthy human individuals. Produced via immunoSEQ multiplex PCR; TCRdb's table is partial and in-frame only. The table has 2 million to 2.5 million clones, roughly 92% seen once. Sample: naive CD4+ T cells from PBMCs. These receptors were obtained from a man aged 18-30 years in good health. Some clones in this sample may be carry-over from other donors' samples. Both conserved end residues are part of each CDR3. D genes are given only for firm matches. Only part of the rows carry a size: once, few, many, or a class if the clone is expanded.

TRBJ2-3 . . TRBV11-3 CASSPREAPDTQYF TGTGCCAGCAGCCCACGTGAAGCGCCAGATACGCAGTATTTT
TRBJ1-1 . . TRBV11-2 CASSFLVTEAFF TGTGCCAGCAGCTTCTTGGTCACTGAAGCTTTCTTT
TRBJ2-1 TRBD2 once TRBV29-1 CSVFGLAGYNEQFF TGCAGCGTTTTCGGACTAGCGGGATACAATGAGCAGTTCTTC
TRBJ1-5 . . TRBV7-9 CASSPGIANQPQHF TGTGCCAGCAGCCCGGGCATTGCCAATCAGCCCCAGCATTTT
TRBJ2-1 . . TRBV28 CASSPLGSYYNEQFF TGTGCCAGCAGTCCTCTAGGCTCCTACTACAATGAGCAGTTCTTC
TRBJ2-1 TRBD2 . TRBV19 CASSMGGLEKNEQFF TGTGCCAGTAGTATGGGAGGACTAGAAAAAAATGAGCAGTTCTTC
TRBJ1-5 . . TRBV10-3 CAISDTGSGNQPQHF TGTGCCATCAGTGACACGGGGTCGGGCAATCAGCCCCAGCATTTT
TRBJ1-1 . . TRBV11-2 CASSLSTVNTEAFF TGTGCCAGCAGCTTATCGACGGTGAACACTGAAGCTTTCTTT
TRBJ1-2 TRBD1 . TRBV5-1 CASSQDRGSGYTF TGCGCCAGCAGCCAGGACAGGGGGAGTGGCTACACCTTC
TRBJ2-3 . . TRBV7-2 CASSLTSAQTTQYF TGTGCCAGCAGCTTAACCAGTGCACAGACTACGCAGTATTTT
TRBJ2-1 . . TRBV28 CASSLRWRTDSPPRNEQFF TGTGCCAGCAGTTTACGGTGGCGGACGGATTCCCCCCCCCGGAATGAGCAGTTCTTC
TRBJ1-6 . . TRBV7-9 CASSPYREYWNSPLHF TGTGCCAGCAGCCCTTACAGGGAGTATTGGAATTCACCCCTCCACTTT
TRBJ1-3 . . TRBV9 CASSAGGSGNTIYF TGTGCCAGCAGCGCGGGGGGCTCTGGAAACACCATATATTTT
TRBJ2-7 . . TRBV6-1 CASSDWLGREQYF TGTGCCAGCAGTGATTGGTTGGGGAGGGAGCAGTACTTC
TRBJ1-5 . . TRBV19 CASSRNGRGGDQPQHF TGTGCCAGTAGTAGGAACGGACGGGGCGGGGATCAGCCCCAGCATTTT
TRBJ1-5 TRBD1 few TRBV7-8 CASSRDRDQPQHF TGTGCCAGCAGCCGGGACAGGGATCAGCCCCAGCATTTT
TRBJ2-3 TRBD2 once TRBV10-1 CASSGTSGRSDTQYF TGCGCCAGCAGTGGAACTAGCGGGAGATCAGATACGCAGTATTTT
TRBJ1-1 . . TRBV5-1 CASSLDTEAFF TGCGCCAGCAGCTTGGACACTGAAGCTTTCTTT
TRBJ2-5 . . TRBV25-1 CASSEWGETQYF TGTGCCAGCAGTGAATGGGGGGAGACCCAGTACTTC
TRBJ1-1 TRBD1 . TRBV28 CASSARQGPKGNTEAFF TGTGCCAGCAGTGCGAGACAGGGGCCTAAGGGGAACACTGAAGCTTTCTTT
TRBJ2-7 TRBD1 . TRBV5-1 CASSPGGTGAYEQYF TGCGCCAGCAGCCCGGGCGGGACAGGAGCCTACGAGCAGTACTTC
TRBJ1-1 . . TRBV2 CASSDRDTEAFF TGTGCCAGCAGTGACCGGGACACTGAAGCTTTCTTT
TRBJ2-7 . . TRBV5-4 CASSLGRSEQYF TGTGCCAGCAGCTTGGGTAGATCCGAGCAGTACTTC
TRBJ1-5 . few TRBV2 CASSPDRNQPQHF TGTGCCAGCAGTCCAGACAGGAATCAGCCCCAGCATTTT
TRBJ2-1 TRBD2 . TRBV5-6 CASSLFGTSEYNEQFF TGTGCCAGCAGCTTGTTTGGGACTAGCGAGTACAATGAGCAGTTCTTC
TRBJ2-1 TRBD2 . TRBV4-3 CASSLGTSGRNEQFF TGCGCCAGCAGCCTCGGGACTAGCGGGAGAAATGAGCAGTTCTTC
TRBJ2-2 . . TRBV7-3 CASSSNTNTGELFF TGTGCCAGCAGCTCCAACACGAACACCGGGGAGCTGTTTTTT
TRBJ1-4 TRBD1 . TRBV15 CATTPVQGAEEKLFF TGTGCCACCACCCCCGTCCAGGGGGCGGAAGAAAAACTGTTTTTT
TRBJ2-7 . once TRBV5-5 CASSLVRISEQYF TGTGCCAGCAGCTTGGTGCGTATTAGCGAGCAGTACTTC
TRBJ2-3 . . TRBV5-6 CASSLVGRASTDTQYF TGTGCCAGCAGCTTGGTTGGTAGGGCGTCGACAGATACGCAGTATTTT
TRBJ1-1 . few TRBV10-3 CAIRARQEGTEAFF TGTGCCATCAGAGCACGACAGGAGGGGACTGAAGCTTTCTTT
TRBJ1-3 . . TRBV6-6 CASRVRGSGNTIYF TGTGCCAGCAGGGTTAGGGGTTCTGGAAACACCATATATTTT
TRBJ2-7 . . TRBV29-1 CSVEAGTYEQYF TGCAGCGTTGAGGCGGGGACCTACGAGCAGTACTTC
TRBJ1-4 . . TRBV28 CASSLLNEKLFF TGTGCCAGCAGTTTACTAAATGAAAAACTGTTTTTT
TRBJ2-3 TRBD2 . TRBV18 CASSPTKAGLTQYF TGTGCCAGCTCACCAACCAAAGCGGGACTTACGCAGTATTTT
TRBJ2-7 . . TRBV7-6 CASSLGQFGHEQYF TGTGCCAGCAGCTTAGGCCAATTCGGCCACGAGCAGTACTTC